This TCR beta chain was captured by sequencing in a study of blood T cell repertoires in COVID-19. The CDR3 covers 20 residues. Trimming removed 0 bases from V and 3 bases from J; junction bases left unmatched: 14. The germline V gene encodes CDR1 MGHRA and CDR2 YSYEKL. Original processing notes: Amplified reference gene primers provided the basis for estimating nucleated cell counts. Profiled with immunoSEQ multiplex PCR; TCRdb holds only in-frame clones, not every one. That table gives V, J and clone size, and the DNA gave D and trimming. The sample has roughly 70,000 clones; 85% to 90% are singletons.

The V call is TRBV4-1, the J call TRBJ2-3; 11 bases fit TRBD1. This clonotype originated in a woman at least 80 years old with active COVID-19. Sequencing was carried out using peripheral blood. The DNA of the CDR3 is TGCGCCAGCAGCCAAGATGACCAGCTAGTAGGGACAGGGGGGACAGATACGCAGTATTTT. Protein product: CASSQDDQLVGTGGTDTQYF.